The 15 T cell receptor beta chains given below trace back to one sample, sequenced in a study of blood T cell repertoires in COVID-19. Produced via immunoSEQ multiplex PCR; TCRdb's table is partial and in-frame only. The profile shows roughly 32,000 clones, 75% of them singletons. The sequenced material came from peripheral blood. The receptors here all came from a man aged 80 or over with active or convalescent COVID-19.

This chain joins TRBV5-8 and TRBJ2-3; 7 bases fit TRBD2. The CDR3 runs 12 residues. V lost 7 bases and J lost 1; bases outside the gene matches: 0. The germline CDR1 and CDR2 sequences are SGHTS and YDEGEE. The CDR3 DNA sequence: TGTGCCAGCGGGAGGGGCACAGATACGCAGTATTTT. It is translated as CASGRGTDTQYF. Combining the CDR3 with reference TRBV5-8 and TRBJ2-3 gives the whole variable domain EAGVTQSPTHLIKTRGQQATLRCSPISGHTSVYWYQQALGLGLQFLLWYDEGEERNRGNFPPRFSGRQFPNYSSELNVNALELEDSALYLCASGRGTDTQYFGPGTRLTVL.

This rearrangement joins TRBV28 to TRBJ2-3; 10 bases align to TRBD2. The V and J ends lost 8 bases and 3 bases, in that order; junction bases with no gene match: 8. CDR3 length: 15 residues. Germline lookup yields CDR1 MDHEN and CDR2 SYDVKM. CDR3 amino acids: CASRGLAGETDTQYF. CDR3 DNA sequence: TGTGCCAGCCGGGGGCTAGCGGGAGAAACAGATACGCAGTATTTT.

V gene TRBV5-1 combines with J gene TRBJ2-2; D gene unclear. V lost 5 bases to trimming and J lost 4 bases, with 6 bases between them. This CDR3 is 12 amino acids long. Germline V gene sequence: CDR1 SGHRS, CDR2 YFSETQ. The CDR3 here is CASSHPTGELFF. As DNA, the CDR3 is TGCGCCAGCAGTCATCCCACCGGGGAGCTGTTTTTT.

The J gene is TRBJ1-3, the V gene TRBV18; no reliable D call. Germline V gene data show CDR1 as KGHSH and CDR2 as LQKENI. Between the trimmed V and J ends, which lost 3 bases and 0 bases, there was a span of 12 bases. CDR3 length equals 16 residues. The CDR3 loop is CASSPSEVRSGNTIYF. CDR3 sequence (DNA): TGTGCCAGCTCACCGTCAGAAGTACGCTCTGGAAACACCATATATTTT.

The chain links TRBV9 to TRBJ2-7; 8 nucleotides align to TRBD1. The length of the CDR3 is 16 residues. CDR1 SGDLS and CDR2 YYNGEE come from the germline V gene. The V and J ends lost 4 bases and 5 bases, in that order; junction bases with no gene match: 14. This CDR3 is CASSPRGGTGGNEQYF. In nucleotides, the CDR3 is TGTGCCAGCAGCCCCCGAGGTGGGACAGGTGGCAACGAGCAGTACTTC.

This clone was found a few times. This chain links TRBV5-5 with TRBJ2-1, with TRBD2 as a possible D gene (5 bases). The germline V gene encodes CDR1 SGHKS and CDR2 YYEKEE (reference sequence). The V and J ends lost 4 bases and 8 bases respectively, with 16 bases between them. The CDR3 is 14 amino acids. CDR3 sequence reads: CASSPQVFGDEQFF. The CDR3, as DNA: TGTGCCAGCAGCCCGCAAGTGTTCGGGGATGAGCAGTTCTTC.

The genes are TRBV28 and TRBJ1-3; 7 nucleotides agree with TRBD1. CDR1 is MDHEN and CDR2 is SYDVKM in the germline V gene. The CDR3 is made up of 14 amino acids. With V trimmed by 5 bases and J by 8 bases, 9 bases remained unmatched. CDR3 coding DNA: TGTGCCAGCAGTGAACTCACAGGGGTTTACACCATATATTTT. Protein product: CASSELTGVYTIYF.

This sequence joins TRBV7-2 and TRBJ1-6; 8 positions match TRBD1. The V and J ends lost 4 bases and 8 bases, in that order; junction bases with no gene match: 10. The CDR3 has 16 residues. From germline, CDR1 is SGHTA and CDR2 FQGNSA. CDR3 coding DNA: TGTGCCAGCAGCTCCTTGGGACAGGCGACTTATTCACCCCTCCACTTT. It encodes CASSSLGQATYSPLHF.

V usage is TRBV28 and J usage is TRBJ2-7, with TRBD1 matching 10 bases. CDR1 is MDHEN and CDR2 is SYDVKM in the germline V gene. The CDR3 has 15 amino acids. V dropped 2 bases and J dropped 5; count of bases not matched to a gene: 6. The CDR3 DNA reads TGTGCCAGCAGTTTAATCGGGACAGGGGTCCACGAGCAGTACTTC. This gives the protein CASSLIGTGVHEQYF. The variable domain in full, with the rest retrieved from reference TRBV28 and TRBJ2-7, is DVKVTQSSRYLVKRTGEKVFLECVQDMDHENMFWYRQDPGLGLRLIYFSYDVKMKEKGDIPEGYSVSREKKERFSLILESASTNQTSMYLCASSLIGTGVHEQYFGPGTRLTVT.

The genes are TRBV29-1 and TRBJ2-5; 8 nucleotides match TRBD1. The CDR3 is 14 residues long. V was clipped by 7 bases and J by 2 bases; unmatched bases: 9. Germline lookup yields CDR1 SQVTM and CDR2 ANQGSEA. The CDR3: CSAGGQGFQETQYF. The DNA of the CDR3 is TGCAGCGCTGGCGGACAGGGTTTTCAAGAGACCCAGTACTTC.

V is TRBV6-5 and J is TRBJ2-3; 11 nucleotides agree with TRBD2. Looked up from germline, CDR1 is MNHEY and CDR2 is SVGAGI. The CDR3 totals 14 residues. The junction had 2 bases not matched to a gene; V was cut back by 5 bases and J by 4 bases. CDR3 residues: CASSPSGRPDTQYF. The CDR3 DNA sequence: TGTGCCAGCAGTCCTAGCGGGAGGCCAGATACGCAGTATTTT.

This clone was observed a single time. The V gene is TRBV10-1, the J gene TRBJ1-2; D ambiguous. Germline assignment: CDR1 WNHNN and CDR2 SYGVQD (reference sequence). The CDR3 runs 13 residues. V was clipped by 0 bases and J by 4 bases, with 6 bases between them. The CDR3 sequence is CASSESASYGYTF. Here the CDR3 DNA reads TGCGCCAGCAGTGAGTCGGCTTCCTATGGCTACACCTTC.

A single count supports this clone. The genes are TRBV6-5 and TRBJ2-2; 7 bases map to TRBD1. The junction had 5 bases not matched to a gene; V was cut back by 6 bases and J by 4 bases. Per germline, CDR1 MNHEY and CDR2 SVGAGI. The CDR3 loop spans 14 amino acids. The CDR3 nucleotides read TGTGCCAGCAGATGGACAGGCGCCACCGGGGAGCTGTTTTTT. It codes for CASRWTGATGELFF.

J is TRBJ2-2 and V is TRBV19; 7 nucleotides agree with TRBD2. CDR1 and CDR2 from the germline V gene are LNHDA and SQIVND (reference sequence). CDR3 length equals 16 residues. Trimming at V came to 0 bases and at J to 7 bases, leaving 8 bases not matched to a gene. Here the CDR3 reads CASSIDQRGLSGELFF. The CDR3, as DNA: TGTGCCAGTAGTATAGATCAGCGGGGTCTGAGCGGGGAGCTGTTTTTT.

The V call is TRBV11-2, the J call TRBJ1-1, with 8 bases fitting TRBD1. This CDR3 region has 15 residues. CDR1 is SGHAT and CDR2 is FQNNGV in the germline V gene. With 5 bases clipped from V and 4 bases from J, the junction kept 9 bases outside the gene matches. The DNA of the CDR3 is TGTGCCAGCAGCACCAAGACAGGGGCTTTCACTGAAGCTTTCTTT. It is translated as CASSTKTGAFTEAFF.